These 12 T cell receptor beta chains share one sample of origin, sequenced in a study of radiotherapy plus CTLA-4 blockade in lung cancer. This table comes from immunoSEQ multiplex PCR, and its TCRdb copy is limited to in-frame clones, with some not included. Seen here are fewer than 35,000 clones, 60% to 85% observed once, and the top ten hold 11% to 15%. Sequencing used peripheral blood, obtained from a patient treated with radiotherapy plus ipilimumab. Every receptor here comes from a human donor with non-small cell lung cancer that progressed on radiotherapy plus ipilimumab.

The chain has TRBV28 and TRBJ1-1; 9 bases fit TRBD1. Germline CDR1 and CDR2: MDHEN and SYDVKM. J gave up 6 bases and V 4 bases, and 6 bases lay outside the gene matches. The CDR3 loop spans 14 amino acids. This CDR3 is CASSYYGTGPEAFF. CDR3 in DNA: TGTGCCAGCAGTTATTACGGGACAGGGCCTGAAGCTTTCTTT.

The V gene is TRBV5-1, the J gene TRBJ2-5; 8 bases align to TRBD1. Germline V gene lookup returns CDR1 SGHRS and CDR2 YFSETQ. J gave up 4 bases and V 0 bases, and 8 bases lay outside the gene matches. The CDR3 is made up of 16 amino acids. Written as DNA, the CDR3 is TGCGCCAGCAGCTTGGCCCCCCAGGGGGCGGGAGAGACCCAGTACTTC. Translation gives CASSLAPQGAGETQYF.

The genes are TRBV7-2 and TRBJ1-6, with 8 bases aligning to TRBD1. Germline CDR1 reads SGHTA; CDR2 reads FQGNSA. With 7 bases clipped from V and 10 bases from J, the junction kept 9 bases outside the gene matches. The CDR3 length is 14 residues. The CDR3: CASTATGVQSPLHF. Here the CDR3 DNA reads TGTGCCAGCACCGCGACAGGGGTCCAGTCACCCCTCCACTTT.

This chain uses TRBV9 with TRBJ1-1; weak D call: TRBD1 (5 bases). The CDR3 is 14 residues long. Trimming pared 4 bases from V and 4 bases from J, leaving 14 bases between. CDR1 SGDLS and CDR2 YYNGEE come from the germline V gene. The CDR3 sequence: CASSPSGGATEAFF. The CDR3 region has the DNA TGTGCCAGCAGCCCCAGTGGGGGTGCCACTGAAGCTTTCTTT.

The V call is TRBV28, the J call TRBJ2-5, with 9 bases aligning to TRBD2. Germline lookup yields CDR1 MDHEN and CDR2 SYDVKM. The CDR3 length is 14 residues. The J segment lost 4 bases and the V segment lost 5 bases, leaving 5 bases of the junction unmatched. CDR3 DNA: TGTGCCAGCAGTCCCAGCGGGGGGCCAGAGACCCAGTACTTC. Encoded protein: CASSPSGGPETQYF.

J is TRBJ2-1 and V is TRBV5-1; D unresolved. The CDR3 is 14 amino acids. Per the germline V gene, CDR1 is SGHRS and CDR2 is YFSETQ. The V gene lost 2 bases and the J gene lost 6 bases, with 12 bases spanning the gap. The CDR3 nucleotides read TGCGCCAGCAGCTTAGCCCCAGAAGGCAATGAGCAGTTCTTC. This sequence encodes CASSLAPEGNEQFF.

This chain uses TRBV18 with TRBJ1-1; D possibly corresponds to TRBD1 (6 bases). The CDR3 has 16 amino acids. CDR1 and CDR2 (germline): KGHSH, LQKENI. V shed 6 bases and J shed 3 bases, with 20 bases lying between them. As DNA, the CDR3 is TGTGCCAGCTCGTCACGGAAGGGGGGCGGGGACACTGAAGCTTTCTTT. It is translated as CASSSRKGGGDTEAFF. Based on the CDR3 plus reference TRBV18 and TRBJ1-1, the full variable domain is NAGVMQNPRHLVRRRGQEARLRCSPMKGHSHVYWYRQLPEEGLKFMVYLQKENIIDESGMPKERFSAEFPKEGPSILRIQQVVRGDSAAYFCASSSRKGGGDTEAFFGQGTRLTVV.

V and J are TRBV10-3 and TRBJ1-1, with 7 bases identical to TRBD1. Germline CDR1 is ENHRY and CDR2 is SYGVKD. The CDR3 sequence is 14 residues long. The J segment lost 2 bases and the V segment lost 6 bases, leaving 6 bases of the junction unmatched. The CDR3 region is CAIRGTAKNTEAFF. The CDR3 DNA is TGTGCCATCAGGGGGACAGCGAAAAACACTGAAGCTTTCTTT.

This clone appeared a few times. The sample holds other DNA sequences that translate to the same CDR3. J is TRBJ2-7 and V is TRBV6-1; TRBD1 matches 8 bases. The length of the CDR3 is 12 residues. V lost 4 bases, J lost 5 bases, and 1 base stayed unmatched. CDR1 is MNHNS and CDR2 is SASEGT in the germline V gene. CDR3 amino acids: CASSGQGNEQYF. CDR3 coding DNA: TGTGCCAGCAGTGGACAGGGGAACGAGCAGTACTTC.

This clone was picked up one time. The chain employs TRBV27 and TRBJ1-5, with 11 bases aligning to TRBD1. The CDR3 runs 14 residues. CDR1 and CDR2 (germline): MNHEY, SMNVEV (reference sequence). V lost 5 bases, J lost 7 bases, and 4 bases stayed unmatched. Written as DNA, the CDR3 is TGTGCCAGCAGTCCGGGACAGGGGGTACAGCCCCAGCATTTT. Translated, it gives CASSPGQGVQPQHF.

This rearrangement joins TRBV10-3 to TRBJ1-1; the match to TRBD1 covers 7 bases. The germline CDR1 and CDR2 sequences are ENHRY and SYGVKD. With V trimmed by 0 bases and J by 4 bases, 8 bases remained unmatched. CDR3 length: 16 residues. The DNA of the CDR3 is TGTGCCATCAGTGAGTCAACAGGGGTCCGTGGCACTGAAGCTTTCTTT. Its translation: CAISESTGVRGTEAFF.

The rearrangement joins TRBV28 to TRBJ1-2; D gene ambiguous. The CDR3 length is 14 residues. Germline CDR1 and CDR2: MDHEN and SYDVKM. The germline V and J ends were trimmed by 6 bases and 4 bases, with 15 bases remaining between them. DNA of the CDR3: TGTGCCAGCAGGAAGTTTCAGGACCCCTATGGCTACACCTTC. Residues: CASRKFQDPYGYTF.